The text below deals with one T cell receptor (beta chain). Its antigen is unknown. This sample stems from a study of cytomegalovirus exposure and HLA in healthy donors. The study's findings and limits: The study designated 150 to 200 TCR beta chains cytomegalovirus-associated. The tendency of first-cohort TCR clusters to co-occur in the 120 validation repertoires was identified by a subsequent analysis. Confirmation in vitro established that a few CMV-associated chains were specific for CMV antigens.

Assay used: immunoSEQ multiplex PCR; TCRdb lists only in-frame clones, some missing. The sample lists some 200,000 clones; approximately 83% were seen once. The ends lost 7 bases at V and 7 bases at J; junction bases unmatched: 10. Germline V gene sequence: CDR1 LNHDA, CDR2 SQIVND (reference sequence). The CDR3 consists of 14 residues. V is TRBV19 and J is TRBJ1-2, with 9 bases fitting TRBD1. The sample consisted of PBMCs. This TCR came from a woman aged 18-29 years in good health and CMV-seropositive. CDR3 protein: CASTGTGRFGGYTF. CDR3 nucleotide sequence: TGTGCCAGTACCGGGACAGGGAGGTTCGGTGGCTACACCTTC.